This T cell receptor (beta chain) was retrieved from a study of T cell repertoires in cytomegalovirus infection. Overall study: Indicated by public TCR beta signatures were CMV infection and matching HLA type.

This clonotype was seen at least ten times. Its matching antigen is unknown. General study results and limits: Based on cumulative public TCR beta family frequency, carriers of CMV plus the relevant HLA were identified. CMV-specific TCR beta clonotypes restricted by HLA-C dominated the ex vivo response.

TCRdb called the reads again in MiXCR, with one record for every CDR3 protein. The profile shows some 600,000 distinct CDR3 sequences, around 24% of them singletons. This CDR3 has 21 residues. The ends lost 7 bases at V and 0 bases at J; junction bases unmatched: 19. Per the germline V gene, CDR1 is MNHEY and CDR2 is SVGEGT. This clonotype originated in a human donor in good health (CMV status not recorded). Some clones in this sample may be carry-over from other donors' samples. Sequencing was performed on CD8+ T cells from PBMCs. This rearrangement joins TRBV6-2 or TRBV6-3 to TRBJ2-1; TRBD2 aligns across 12 bases. The CDR3 DNA is TGTGCCAGCAATTTTCCTTCGACTAGCGGGGGCACCACCTTCTCCTACAATGAGCAGTTCTTC. Translating it yields CASNFPSTSGGTTFSYNEQFF.